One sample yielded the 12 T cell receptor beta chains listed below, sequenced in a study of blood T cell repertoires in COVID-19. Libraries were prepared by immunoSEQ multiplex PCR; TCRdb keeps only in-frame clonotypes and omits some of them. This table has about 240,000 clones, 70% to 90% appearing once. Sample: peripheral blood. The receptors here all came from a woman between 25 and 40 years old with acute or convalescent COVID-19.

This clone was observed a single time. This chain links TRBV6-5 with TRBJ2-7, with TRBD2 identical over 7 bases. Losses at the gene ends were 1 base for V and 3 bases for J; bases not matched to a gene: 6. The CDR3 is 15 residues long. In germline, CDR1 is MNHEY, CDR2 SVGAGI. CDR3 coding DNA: TGTGCCAGCAGTTACTTTGCGGGAGAGGACTACGAGCAGTACTTC. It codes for CASSYFAGEDYEQYF.

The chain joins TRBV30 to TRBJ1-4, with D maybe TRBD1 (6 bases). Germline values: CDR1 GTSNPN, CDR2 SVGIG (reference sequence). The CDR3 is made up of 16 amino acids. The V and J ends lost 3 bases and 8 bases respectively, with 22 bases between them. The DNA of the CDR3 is TGTGCCTGGAGACCTCTCCCAGGGGCGGAGTGGGAAAAACTGTTTTTT. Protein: CAWRPLPGAEWEKLFF.

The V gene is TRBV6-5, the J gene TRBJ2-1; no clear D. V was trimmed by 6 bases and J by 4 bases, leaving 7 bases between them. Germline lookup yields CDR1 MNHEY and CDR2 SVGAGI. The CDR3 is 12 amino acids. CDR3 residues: CASRLKYNEQFF. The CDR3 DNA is TGTGCCAGCAGACTGAAGTACAATGAGCAGTTCTTC.

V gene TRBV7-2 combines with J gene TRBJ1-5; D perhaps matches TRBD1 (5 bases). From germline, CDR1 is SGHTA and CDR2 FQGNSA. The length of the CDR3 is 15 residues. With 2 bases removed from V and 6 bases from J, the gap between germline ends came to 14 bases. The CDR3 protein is CASSLRAQVGQPQHF. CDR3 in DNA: TGTGCCAGCAGCTTACGGGCACAGGTTGGTCAGCCCCAGCATTTT.

The CDR3 nucleotides read TGTGCCAGCAGCGTAGATTTCCCAGGCGGGGAAACCCAGTACTTC. It is translated as CASSVDFPGGETQYF. J is TRBJ2-5 and V is TRBV9, with a possible D match to TRBD2 (6 bases). This CDR3 spans 15 amino acids. Germline assignment: CDR1 SGDLS and CDR2 YYNGEE. Trimming took off 0 bases at V and 8 bases at J, with 17 bases between the two ends.

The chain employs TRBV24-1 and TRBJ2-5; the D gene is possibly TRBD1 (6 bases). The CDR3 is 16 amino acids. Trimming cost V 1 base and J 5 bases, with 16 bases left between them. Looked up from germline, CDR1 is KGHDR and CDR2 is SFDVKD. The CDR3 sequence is CATSDFPQGIGETQYF. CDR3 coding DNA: TGTGCCACCAGTGATTTCCCGCAGGGGATAGGGGAGACCCAGTACTTC.

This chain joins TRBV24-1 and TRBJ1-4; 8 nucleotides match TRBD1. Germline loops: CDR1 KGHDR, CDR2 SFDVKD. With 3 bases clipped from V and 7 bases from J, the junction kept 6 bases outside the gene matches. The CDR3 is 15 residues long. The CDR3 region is CATSDGGQGGEKLFF. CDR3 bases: TGTGCCACCAGTGATGGAGGACAGGGAGGTGAAAAACTGTTTTTT.

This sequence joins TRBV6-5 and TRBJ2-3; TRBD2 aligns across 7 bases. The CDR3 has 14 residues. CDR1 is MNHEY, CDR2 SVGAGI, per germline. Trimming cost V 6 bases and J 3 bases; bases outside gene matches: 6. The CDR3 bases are TGTGCCAGCAGACCGGGACTACCAACAGATACGCAGTATTTT. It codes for CASRPGLPTDTQYF.

The CDR3 sequence: CASSTGQSNYGYTF. The CDR3 coding sequence is TGTGCCAGCAGCACGGGACAGTCCAACTATGGCTACACCTTC. This chain uses TRBV5-8 with TRBJ1-2; 7 nucleotides line up with TRBD1. Germline V CDR1 and CDR2: SGHTS, YDEGEE. Unmatched junction bases numbered 5, after V lost 4 bases and J lost 2 bases. This CDR3 is built from 14 residues.

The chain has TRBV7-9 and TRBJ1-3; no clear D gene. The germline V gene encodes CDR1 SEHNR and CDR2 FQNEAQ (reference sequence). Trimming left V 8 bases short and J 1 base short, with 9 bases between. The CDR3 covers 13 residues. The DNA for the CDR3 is TGTGCCAGCCATTGGCTTTCTGGAAACACCATATATTTT. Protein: CASHWLSGNTIYF.

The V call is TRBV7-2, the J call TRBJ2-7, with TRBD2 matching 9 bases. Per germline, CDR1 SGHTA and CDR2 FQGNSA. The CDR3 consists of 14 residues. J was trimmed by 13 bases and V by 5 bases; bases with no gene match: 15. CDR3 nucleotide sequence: TGTGCCAGCAGCCTTGGGCAAGCGGGAGGCCCGGCATACTTC. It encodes CASSLGQAGGPAYF.

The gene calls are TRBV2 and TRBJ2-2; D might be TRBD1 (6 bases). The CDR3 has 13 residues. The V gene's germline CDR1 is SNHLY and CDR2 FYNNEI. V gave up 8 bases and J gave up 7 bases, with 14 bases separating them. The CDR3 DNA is TGTGCCAGCGACAGGTTTTTGGGCGGGGAGCTGTTTTTT. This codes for CASDRFLGGELFF.